The 31 T cell receptor beta chains below come from one sample, sequenced in a study of identifying expanded T cells in peripheral blood. Profiling relied on immunoSEQ multiplex PCR, and the TCRdb table lists in-frame clones only, not all of them. Of 100,000 to 150,000 clones in the sample, more than 80% are singletons; the top ten hold roughly 3.3%. The sample taken for sequencing was blood. These TCRs come from a person aged 18 to 75 in good health.

This chain uses TRBV25-1 with TRBJ2-5, with D possibly TRBD2 on 5 matching bases. This CDR3 contains 15 residues. Germline CDR1 MGHDK, CDR2 SYGVNS. The ends were cut back, 2 bases at V and 2 bases at J, with 12 bases in the middle. The CDR3 DNA follows: TGTGCCAGCAGTGAAGGACGGGGTGGGCAAGAGACCCAGTACTTC. As protein: CASSEGRGGQETQYF.

The J gene is TRBJ1-5, the V gene TRBV11-3; D might be TRBD1 (5 bases). Between the trimmed V and J ends, which lost 2 bases and 7 bases, there was a span of 24 bases. This CDR3 comprises 18 residues. In germline, CDR1 is SGHNT, CDR2 YENEEA. CDR3 in DNA: TGTGCCAGCAGCTTATTCCCACGGGACTCAGTCAGAAGCCAGCCCCAGCATTTT. This codes for CASSLFPRDSVRSQPQHF.

To note about this clone: The same CDR3 can be traced to other DNA sequences in this sample. This chain connects TRBV2 to TRBJ1-1, with TRBD1 as a possible D gene (5 bases). Germline loops: CDR1 SNHLY, CDR2 FYNNEI. The CDR3 loop spans 13 amino acids. V lost 6 bases to trimming and J lost 0 bases, with 8 bases between them. The CDR3 sequence: CASSGGVNTEAFF. The CDR3 nucleotides read TGTGCCAGCAGCGGAGGGGTGAACACTGAAGCTTTCTTT.

The chain's CDR3 is CASSLEGAPGTEAFF. Here the CDR3 DNA reads TGTGCCAGCAGTTTGGAAGGAGCTCCGGGCACTGAAGCTTTCTTT. The chain combines TRBV28 with TRBJ1-1; no definite D call. The ends were cut back, 3 bases at V and 4 bases at J, with 15 bases in the middle. The CDR3 has 15 amino acids. Germline values: CDR1 MDHEN, CDR2 SYDVKM.

The V and J genes are TRBV11-2 and TRBJ1-2; tentative D call: TRBD1 (5 bases). The CDR3 consists of 15 residues. Germline CDR1 SGHAT, CDR2 FQNNGV. Trimming removed 4 bases from V and 4 bases from J, with 16 bases in between. The DNA for the CDR3 is TGTGCCAGCAGCTCCGCATGGAGGGGCGGCTATGGCTACACCTTC. Translation gives CASSSAWRGGYGYTF.

This rearrangement joins TRBV19 to TRBJ1-2, with 7 nucleotides matching TRBD1. The CDR3 has 14 amino acids. Looked up from germline, CDR1 is LNHDA and CDR2 is SQIVND (reference sequence). V trimming: 5 bases; J trimming: 3 bases; junction bases outside the gene matches: 6. CDR3 residues: CASSAGQTYYGYTF. The CDR3 DNA follows: TGTGCCAGTAGTGCGGGACAGACTTACTATGGCTACACCTTC.

The V and J genes are TRBV11-3 and TRBJ2-3, with D perhaps TRBD2 (6 bases). Germline-derived CDR1 and CDR2 are SGHNT and YENEEA. This CDR3 has 14 amino acids. The V end was cut by 5 bases, the J end by 2 bases, with 11 bases between. CDR3 sequence reads: CASSHRDFTDTQYF. CDR3 sequence (DNA): TGTGCCAGCAGCCACCGGGACTTCACAGATACGCAGTATTTT.

This clone appeared a few times. The CDR3 sequence: CASSIDGRGNTEAFF. The CDR3 coding sequence is TGTGCCAGTAGTATCGACGGTAGGGGGAACACTGAAGCTTTCTTT. The V and J genes are TRBV19 and TRBJ1-1; TRBD1 is a possible D gene (5 bases). Germline CDR1 and CDR2: LNHDA and SQIVND (reference sequence). Trimming removed 3 bases from V and 1 base from J, with 12 bases in between. The CDR3 has 15 amino acids. Supplemented by reference TRBV19 and TRBJ1-1, the full variable domain reads DGGITQSPKYLFRKEGQNVTLSCEQNLNHDAMYWYRQDPGQGLRLIYYSQIVNDFQKGDIAEGYSVSREKKESFPLTVTSAQKNPTAFYLCASSIDGRGNTEAFFGQGTRLTVV.

This clone has a handful of counts. Compared with germline, one end of the junction differs, possibly owing to a read error. V and J are TRBV2 and TRBJ1-5; D unclear. CDR3 length equals 11 residues. Germline assignment: CDR1 SNHLY and CDR2 FYNNEI. CDR3 nucleotides: TGTGCCAGCAGCGAAGAGGGGCCCCAGCATTTT. It is translated as CASSEEGPQHF. The full variable domain, its missing parts supplied by reference TRBV2 and TRBJ1-5, is EPEVTQTPSHQVTQMGQEVILRCVPISNHLYFYWYRQILGQKVEFLVSFYNNEISEKSEIFDDQFSVERPDGSNFTLKIRSTKLEDSAMYFCASSEEGPQHFGDGTRLSIL.

The chain employs TRBV7-2 and TRBJ2-5; no definite D call. Per the germline V gene, CDR1 is SGHTA and CDR2 is FQGNSA. V was trimmed by 5 bases and J by 5 bases, leaving 18 bases between them. The CDR3 sequence is 15 residues long. CDR3 residues: CASSLQSGRSETQYF. The CDR3 bases are TGTGCCAGCAGCCTCCAGTCGGGTAGATCTGAGACCCAGTACTTC.

The genes are TRBV30 and TRBJ1-1, with a possible D match to TRBD1 (5 bases). Trimming cost V 1 base and J 5 bases, with 14 bases left between them. The CDR3 has 14 amino acids. Germline V gives CDR1 GTSNPN, CDR2 SVGIG (reference sequence). CDR3 residues: CAWSDRLPYTEAFF. CDR3 sequence (DNA): TGTGCCTGGAGTGACAGGTTGCCCTATACTGAAGCTTTCTTT.

The V and J genes are TRBV25-1 and TRBJ1-6, with D perhaps TRBD1 (5 bases). Germline CDR1 is MGHDK and CDR2 is SYGVNS. The CDR3 is 15 amino acids. Trimming cost V 1 base and J 8 bases, with 12 bases left between them. In DNA, the CDR3 is TGTGCCAGCAGTGAATGGGGGGAATCAGATTCACCCCTCCACTTT. This sequence encodes CASSEWGESDSPLHF.

The chain is built from TRBV7-2 and TRBJ1-1; D unresolved. The germline V gene has CDR1 SGHTA and CDR2 FQGNSA. The CDR3 runs 13 residues. V gave up 5 bases and J gave up 6 bases, with 13 bases separating them. CDR3 residues: CASSPPPDPEAFF. For the CDR3, the DNA is TGTGCCAGCAGCCCTCCCCCGGACCCTGAAGCTTTCTTT.

The CDR3 here is CSGTGTQRSEQYF. The CDR3 DNA reads as TGCAGCGGAACCGGGACCCAGCGTAGTGAGCAGTACTTC. The chain recombines TRBV29-1 with TRBJ2-7, with D perhaps TRBD1 or TRBD2 (5 bases each). CDR1 is SQVTM, CDR2 ANQGSEA, per germline. The CDR3 totals 13 residues. V shed 7 bases and J shed 7 bases, with 20 bases lying between them.

This rearrangement joins TRBV11-2 to TRBJ2-7; TRBD2 aligns across 9 bases. The germline V gene has CDR1 SGHAT and CDR2 FQNNGV. The V gene end was trimmed by 2 bases and the J gene end by 3 bases; junction bases not matched to a gene: 8. The CDR3 runs 16 residues. CDR3 coding DNA: TGTGCCAGCAGCTTAATCTCTAGCGGGGTTATCTACGAGCAGTACTTC. Protein product: CASSLISSGVIYEQYF.

This sequence joins TRBV9 and TRBJ1-1; D might be TRBD1 (5 bases). CDR1 SGDLS and CDR2 YYNGEE come from the germline V gene. The CDR3 covers 13 residues. Trimming pared 4 bases from V and 3 bases from J, leaving 10 bases between. In nucleotides, the CDR3 is TGTGCCAGCAGCCCACAGGCGTACACTGAAGCTTTCTTT. Its protein is CASSPQAYTEAFF.

The chain carries TRBV10-1 and TRBJ1-1; tentatively, D is TRBD1 (6 bases). The CDR3 covers 12 residues. V shed 8 bases and J shed 6 bases, with 13 bases lying between them. Germline CDR1 is WNHNN and CDR2 is SYGVQD (reference sequence). For the CDR3, the DNA is TGCGCCAGCCGAGGGGGAGGGGCTGAAGCTTTCTTT. Its protein is CASRGGGAEAFF.

The chain carries TRBV4-3 and TRBJ2-2, with a tentative D call TRBD1 (6 bases). The CDR3 runs 14 residues. V was cut by 1 base and J by 5 bases, with 8 bases left in between. The germline V gene has CDR1 LGHNA and CDR2 YSLEER. CDR3 nucleotide sequence: TGCGCCAGCAGCCAAGGAACAGGGACCGGGGAGCTGTTTTTT. As protein: CASSQGTGTGELFF.

This chain joins TRBV19 and TRBJ2-7, with 8 bases aligning to TRBD1. The germline V gene has CDR1 LNHDA and CDR2 SQIVND (reference sequence). The CDR3 covers 15 residues. Trimming at V came to 6 bases and at J to 5 bases, leaving 12 bases not matched to a gene. Written as DNA, the CDR3 is TGTGCCAGTAGGAGCGACAGGGGATTTTCCAACGAGCAGTACTTC. Its protein is CASRSDRGFSNEQYF.

The chain combines TRBV7-6 with TRBJ2-1, with 9 bases identical to TRBD1. The CDR3 spans 15 residues. CDR1 SGHVS and CDR2 FNYEAQ come from the germline V gene. With 4 bases clipped from V and 8 bases from J, the junction kept 9 bases outside the gene matches. The CDR3 reads CASSSGTGTVDEQFF. The CDR3 bases are TGTGCCAGCAGCTCCGGGACAGGGACCGTCGATGAGCAGTTCTTC.

The CDR3 sequence: CASSEAGWSDTQYF. The CDR3 bases are TGTGCCAGCAGTGAGGCAGGGTGGTCAGATACGCAGTATTTT. This chain joins TRBV2 and TRBJ2-3; possible D gene TRBD1, 5 bases. This CDR3 has 14 amino acids. Per the germline V gene, CDR1 is SNHLY and CDR2 is FYNNEI. Trimming took 3 bases from V and 4 from J, leaving 11 bases between them.

J is TRBJ2-2 and V is TRBV7-9; D remains ambiguous. The CDR3 is made up of 12 amino acids. Germline V lookup: CDR1 SEHNR, CDR2 FQNEAQ (reference sequence). The ends were cut back, 5 bases at V and 6 bases at J, with 7 bases in the middle. DNA for the CDR3: TGTGCCAGCAGCCCGGATCCCGGGGAGCTGTTTTTT. Translation gives CASSPDPGELFF.

CDR3 sequence (DNA): TGCGCCAGCAGCTTAGGCTTACAGGCAAACGAGCAGTACTTC. Its protein is CASSLGLQANEQYF. The J gene is TRBJ2-5, the V gene TRBV5-1; maybe TRBD1 (5 bases). TRBJ2-7 explains the end of the DNA better; the J call may be wrong. The CDR3 length is 14 residues. The germline V gene encodes CDR1 SGHRS and CDR2 YFSETQ.

CDR3 DNA: TGCGCCAGCAGCTTGGCGGGGCGATGGCTCTATGGCTACACCTTC. Protein: CASSLAGRWLYGYTF. This rearrangement joins TRBV5-1 to TRBJ1-2, with TRBD1 as a possible D gene (5 bases). CDR3 length: 15 residues. The germline V and J ends were trimmed by 0 bases and 4 bases, with 13 bases remaining between them. Looked up from germline, CDR1 is SGHRS and CDR2 is YFSETQ. Looking up the rest from reference TRBV5-1 and TRBJ1-2 gives the full variable domain: KAGVTQTPRYLIKTRGQQVTLSCSPISGHRSVSWYQQTPGQGLQFLFEYFSETQRNKGNFPGRFSGRQFSNSRSEMNVSTLELGDSALYLCASSLAGRWLYGYTFGSGTRLTVV.

The CDR3 bases are TGTGCCAGTAGAGACAGGGGGAGAACTGAAGCTTTCTTT. Its protein product is CASRDRGRTEAFF. The chain has TRBV19 and TRBJ1-1; 9 bases match TRBD1. Germline trimming cut 6 bases from V and 5 bases from J; bases unmatched to any gene: 4. The CDR3 totals 13 residues. The V gene's germline CDR1 is LNHDA and CDR2 SQIVND (reference sequence). The full variable domain, in which reference TRBV19 and TRBJ1-1 provide the parts outside the CDR3, is DGGITQSPKYLFRKEGQNVTLSCEQNLNHDAMYWYRQDPGQGLRLIYYSQIVNDFQKGDIAEGYSVSREKKESFPLTVTSAQKNPTAFYLCASRDRGRTEAFFGQGTRLTVV.

The chain carries TRBV7-2 and TRBJ2-5; D remains ambiguous. The germline CDR1 and CDR2 sequences are SGHTA and FQGNSA. Trimming took 7 bases from V and 2 from J, leaving 8 bases between them. The CDR3 covers 12 residues. CDR3 protein: CASTSGQETQYF. DNA of the CDR3: TGTGCCAGCACATCAGGTCAAGAGACCCAGTACTTC.

This chain uses TRBV5-1 with TRBJ2-3; 7 bases match TRBD2. The CDR3 spans 16 residues. CDR1 and CDR2 from the germline V gene are SGHRS and YFSETQ. The ends lost 2 bases at V and 5 bases at J; junction bases unmatched: 11. CDR3 amino acids: CASSFERGRFRDTQYF. The CDR3 DNA follows: TGCGCCAGCAGCTTCGAGCGGGGTCGGTTCAGAGATACGCAGTATTTT.

The chain links TRBV30 to TRBJ2-7; 9 positions match TRBD1. CDR3 length equals 14 residues. The V gene's germline CDR1 is GTSNPN and CDR2 SVGIG (reference sequence). Unmatched junction bases numbered 8, after V lost 2 bases and J lost 6 bases. The CDR3 nucleotides read TGTGCCTGGAGTTTAACCGGGACAGGGCCCGAGCAGTACTTC. Residues: CAWSLTGTGPEQYF.

The V and J genes are TRBV5-1 and TRBJ2-1; D remains unclear. Germline loops: CDR1 SGHRS, CDR2 YFSETQ. This CDR3 is built from 20 residues. V dropped 1 base and J dropped 5 bases, with 28 bases sitting between them. CDR3 sequence (DNA): TGCGCCAGCAGCTTGTCTCGCTTTGGCAGGTCAGTCTCTGGAAACAATGAGCAGTTCTTC. The encoded protein is CASSLSRFGRSVSGNNEQFF.

This clone was observed a few times. The V gene is TRBV19, the J gene TRBJ1-1; tentative D call: TRBD1 (6 bases). Trimming took 5 bases from V and 5 from J, leaving 15 bases between them. This CDR3 region has 14 residues. Germline CDR1 and CDR2: LNHDA and SQIVND (reference sequence). The CDR3 nucleotides are TGTGCCAGTAGTCCCCACTCAGGGGTTACTGAAGCTTTCTTT. Amino acids: CASSPHSGVTEAFF.

CDR3 DNA: TGTGCCTGGAGGAAGGCAGGTAGCTACACCTTC. Its translation: CAWRKAGSYTF. This chain links TRBV30 with TRBJ1-2; D unclear. Per the germline V gene, CDR1 is GTSNPN and CDR2 is SVGIG (reference sequence). V was clipped by 3 bases and J by 9 bases, with 11 bases between them. CDR3 length: 11 residues.